What follows are 14 T cell receptor beta chains derived from one specimen sequenced in a study of spatial heterogeneity in lung cancer. Sample time point: sample taken at primary tumor resection. Whole RNA from tumor, nontumor lung or frozen PBMC was sequenced unsorted. From the 5' RACE reads, TCRdb called clonotypes with MiXCR, one entry per CDR3 protein. The repertoire consists of 12,000 to 15,000 distinct CDR3 sequences, with 10% to 12% occurring once and the leading ten covering 30% to 35%. The sample here was PBMCs, taken at surgery. The receptor source for this set is a female donor with early-stage non-small cell lung cancer.

This clonotype was seen ten or more times. The chain carries TRBV5-1 and TRBJ1-1; D unclear. Germline V lookup: CDR1 SGHRS, CDR2 YFSETQ. Trimming pared 0 bases from V and 8 bases from J, leaving 11 bases between. The CDR3 contains 13 residues. The CDR3 DNA reads TGCGCCAGCAGCTTGGAGGGAAACCAAGAAGCTTTCTTT. This translates into CASSLEGNQEAFF.

This clonotype was recorded at least ten times. The rearrangement uses TRBV5-1 and TRBJ2-1; 8 nucleotides align to TRBD2. CDR1 is SGHRS and CDR2 is YFSETQ in the germline V gene. V was clipped by 1 base and J by 6 bases; unmatched bases: 12. This CDR3 spans 17 amino acids. The CDR3 DNA sequence: TGCGCCAGCAGCTTGTCTCCAGCGGGGGCGGGACGCAATGAGCAGTTCTTC. Protein sequence: CASSLSPAGAGRNEQFF.

This clonotype was observed at least ten times. The chain is built from TRBV7-2 and TRBJ2-1; 16 nucleotides align to TRBD2. Per the germline V gene, CDR1 is SGHTA and CDR2 is FQGNSA. This CDR3 is built from 17 residues. The ends lost 5 bases at V and 2 bases at J; junction bases unmatched: 3. CDR3 sequence (DNA): TGTGCCAGCAGCCCCGGGACTAGCGGGGGGGCCTACAATGAGCAGTTCTTC. It encodes CASSPGTSGGAYNEQFF.

This clonotype was recorded at least ten times. V and J are TRBV5-4 and TRBJ2-7; a weak D match, TRBD1 (5 bases). Between the trimmed V and J ends, which lost 0 bases and 4 bases, there was a span of 20 bases. Germline CDR1 reads SGHNT; CDR2 reads YYREEE (reference sequence). The CDR3 covers 17 residues. The CDR3 protein is CASSLAGLRLSPYEQYF. CDR3 nucleotide sequence: TGTGCCAGCAGCTTGGCAGGGCTTAGGTTGAGTCCGTACGAGCAGTACTTC.

The chain has TRBV7-2 and TRBJ2-1, with D tentatively TRBD2 (6 bases). The CDR3 consists of 13 residues. The germline gives CDR1 SGHTA, CDR2 FQGNSA. V gave up 7 bases and J gave up 7 bases, with 14 bases separating them. In nucleotides, the CDR3 is TGTGCCAGCACCAATGGGGGGAGTAATGAGCAGTTCTTC. Protein sequence: CASTNGGSNEQFF.

This CDR3 is CASSEVPDPYNEQFF. DNA of the CDR3: TGTGCCAGCAGTGAGGTGCCGGATCCCTACAATGAGCAGTTCTTC. This chain links TRBV6-4 with TRBJ2-1; D not certain. The germline V and J ends were trimmed by 3 bases and 2 bases, with 11 bases remaining between them. The CDR3 is made up of 15 amino acids. CDR1 and CDR2 (germline): MRHNA, SNTAGT.

This clonotype was counted at least ten times. The V and J genes are TRBV5-5 and TRBJ1-6; D unclear. CDR3 length equals 12 residues. Germline V gene lookup returns CDR1 SGHKS and CDR2 YYEKEE (reference sequence). Trimming stripped 4 bases from V and 8 bases from J, with 7 bases between. The CDR3 sequence: CASSASDSPLHF. The CDR3 region has the DNA TGTGCCAGCAGCGCTTCCGATTCACCCCTCCACTTT.

There are many counts of this clonotype. This chain links TRBV19 with TRBJ1-4; D call uncertain. Trimming cost V 5 bases and J 5 bases, with 18 bases left between them. The CDR3 length is 16 residues. Per germline, CDR1 LNHDA and CDR2 SQIVND (reference sequence). In nucleotides, the CDR3 is TGTGCCAGTAGTTTCGGACCGCAAGTGGCAAATGAAAAACTGTTTTTT. It translates to CASSFGPQVANEKLFF.

Ten or more counts support this clonotype. The chain uses TRBV4-2 and TRBJ2-1; D remains unclear. CDR1 is LGHNA, CDR2 YNFKEQ, per germline. The CDR3 sequence is 15 residues long. Trimming stripped 0 bases from V and 4 bases from J, with 10 bases between. CDR3 sequence: CASSQDPDYYNEQFF. In nucleotides, the CDR3 is TGTGCCAGCAGCCAAGATCCGGATTATTACAATGAGCAGTTCTTC.

This clonotype was seen at least ten times. V usage is TRBV7-2 and J usage is TRBJ1-4; weak D call: TRBD1 (5 bases). V lost 7 bases, J lost 4 bases, and 16 bases lay in between. This CDR3 is 15 amino acids long. Germline values: CDR1 SGHTA, CDR2 FQGNSA. The CDR3: CASTPTGQFNEKLFF. As DNA, the CDR3 is TGTGCCAGCACCCCCACGGGGCAGTTTAATGAAAAACTGTTTTTT.

Ten or more counts support this clonotype. The chain couples TRBV6-1 to TRBJ2-1; no reliable D call. Germline CDR1 MNHNS, CDR2 SASEGT. The CDR3 loop spans 12 amino acids. Trimming shortened V by 7 bases and J by 8 bases, and 12 bases separated the two germline ends. The CDR3 loop is CASTRMSHEQFF. The DNA for the CDR3 is TGTGCCAGCACTAGGATGAGCCATGAGCAGTTCTTC.

Many counts were recorded for this clonotype. J is TRBJ1-4 and V is TRBV3-1, with no clear D. Germline V gene data show CDR1 as LGHDT and CDR2 as YNNKEL (reference sequence). The CDR3 contains 16 residues. Trimming removed 3 bases from V and 4 bases from J, with 15 bases in between. As DNA, the CDR3 is TGTGCCAGCAGCCAGCAACCCAGCCGGCGTAATGAAAAACTGTTTTTT. Its translation is CASSQQPSRRNEKLFF.

There are many counts of this clonotype. This chain joins TRBV7-2 and TRBJ2-5; 8 bases match TRBD1. Germline V gene sequence: CDR1 SGHTA, CDR2 FQGNSA. Trimming took 10 bases from V and 5 from J; bases not matched to a gene: 9. The CDR3 consists of 13 residues. The CDR3 nucleotides are TGTGCCAAGACTCAGGGGGCTATGGAGACCCAGTACTTC. This gives the protein CAKTQGAMETQYF. Full variable domain (missing parts from reference TRBV7-2 and TRBJ2-5): GAGVSQSPSNKVTEKGKDVELRCDPISGHTALYWYRQSLGQGLEFLIYFQGNSAPDKSGLPSDRFSAERTGGSVSTLTIQRTQQEDSAVYLCAKTQGAMETQYFGPGTRLLVL.

The rearrangement links TRBV20-1 to TRBJ2-4; D possibly corresponds to TRBD2 (5 bases). The CDR3 is 15 residues long. V was pared by 5 bases and J by 3 bases, with 17 bases between. CDR1 is DFQATT and CDR2 is SNEGSKA in the germline V gene (reference sequence). The CDR3 coding sequence is TGCAGTGCTGTCCGGAGTCTTAGCGTCAAAAACATTCAGTACTTC. Translated: CSAVRSLSVKNIQYF.